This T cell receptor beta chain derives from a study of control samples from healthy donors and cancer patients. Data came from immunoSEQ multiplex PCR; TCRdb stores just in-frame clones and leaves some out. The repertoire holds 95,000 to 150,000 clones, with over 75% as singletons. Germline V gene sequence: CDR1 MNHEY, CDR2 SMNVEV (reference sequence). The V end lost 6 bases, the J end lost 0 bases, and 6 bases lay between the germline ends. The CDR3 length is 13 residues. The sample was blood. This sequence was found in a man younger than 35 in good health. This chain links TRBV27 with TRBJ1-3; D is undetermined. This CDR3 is CASRRSSGNTIYF. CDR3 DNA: TGTGCCAGCAGACGGAGCTCTGGAAACACCATATATTTT.